This TCR beta chain was sequenced for a study of blood T cell repertoires in COVID-19. CDR1 is LGHDT, CDR2 YNNKEL, per germline (reference sequence). The CDR3 length is 15 residues. V shed 8 bases and J 0 bases; nucleotides not matched to a gene: 6. Under the authors' procedure: Amplification of reference gene primers provided the estimated nucleated cell counts. TCRdb's table, derived via immunoSEQ multiplex PCR, lists solely in-frame clones and lacks some. V and J calls and clone size are as listed in that table; D and trimming were resolved from the DNA. Here the sample spans tens of thousands of clones, about 77% being singletons.

The gene calls are TRBV3-1 (or the pseudogene TRBV3-2) and TRBJ2-3; 9 nucleotides align to TRBD2. The clonotype comes from a human donor in a cohort sampled during active COVID-19. The sample consisted of peripheral blood. Here the CDR3 reads CASASTSGSTDTQYF. CDR3 in DNA: TGTGCCAGCGCCTCTACTAGCGGGAGCACAGATACGCAGTATTTT.